Below, 27 T cell receptor beta chains from the same sample are listed, as sequenced in a study of blood T cell repertoires in COVID-19. The method was immunoSEQ multiplex PCR; TCRdb's version includes in-frame clones alone and lacks a portion of them. The top ten hold about 2.1% of the sample, which has 200,000 to 300,000 clones, more than 70% seen once. The sample taken for sequencing was peripheral blood. These receptors came from a woman between 45 and 60 years old with acute or convalescent COVID-19.

This chain links TRBV27 with TRBJ2-1; perhaps TRBD2 as D (5 bases). The germline V and J ends were trimmed by 2 bases and 2 bases, with 7 bases remaining between them. Germline V gene lookup returns CDR1 MNHEY and CDR2 SMNVEV (reference sequence). CDR3 length: 14 residues. The CDR3 sequence is CASSLASPYNEQFF. Written as DNA, the CDR3 is TGTGCCAGCAGTTTAGCTAGCCCCTACAATGAGCAGTTCTTC.

This chain uses TRBV15 with TRBJ1-5; D gene uncertain. Germline loops: CDR1 LNHNV, CDR2 YYDKDF (reference sequence). The V end was cut by 0 bases, the J end by 1 base, with 10 bases between. This CDR3 has 16 residues. As DNA, the CDR3 is TGTGCCACCAGCAGAGACGATTCGGGGAGCAATCAGCCCCAGCATTTT. Protein: CATSRDDSGSNQPQHF.

The rearrangement joins TRBV7-2 to TRBJ1-3; the D gene is possibly TRBD1 (6 bases). Trimming removed 4 bases from V and 4 bases from J, with 20 bases in between. The CDR3 has 17 amino acids. Germline V gene data show CDR1 as SGHTA and CDR2 as FQGNSA. The CDR3 bases are TGTGCCAGCAGCTGGCCCACAGGGAATGTGTTGGGAAACACCATATATTTT. Its protein product is CASSWPTGNVLGNTIYF.

This clone was detected a few times. This chain links TRBV6-5 with TRBJ1-2; weak D call: TRBD1 (6 bases). Trimming took 7 bases from V and 3 from J, leaving 9 bases between them. Germline values: CDR1 MNHEY, CDR2 SVGAGI. This CDR3 has 12 residues. CDR3 protein: CASNNRDYGYTF. CDR3 in DNA: TGTGCCAGCAATAACAGGGACTATGGCTACACCTTC.

V is TRBV27 and J is TRBJ1-4; the match to TRBD1 covers 8 bases. The CDR3 loop spans 15 amino acids. Germline V gene sequence: CDR1 MNHEY, CDR2 SMNVEV (reference sequence). V shed 4 bases and J 5 bases; nucleotides not matched to a gene: 6. CDR3 loop: CASSSPQGVNEKLFF. CDR3 coding DNA: TGTGCCAGCAGTTCCCCACAGGGGGTGAATGAAAAACTGTTTTTT.

This chain joins TRBV7-3 and TRBJ2-1, with 9 bases identical to TRBD2. Germline CDR1 and CDR2: SGHTA and FQGTGA. This CDR3 comprises 15 residues. V shed 1 base, J shed 7 bases, and the junction held 5 bases outside the gene matches. The CDR3 loop reads CASSLRVAGDNEQFF. CDR3 coding DNA: TGTGCCAGCAGCTTAAGGGTAGCGGGAGATAATGAGCAGTTCTTC.

The chain links TRBV5-1 to TRBJ2-3; D is uncertain. The V gene's germline CDR1 is SGHRS and CDR2 YFSETQ. The CDR3 spans 12 residues. The V and J ends lost 2 bases and 6 bases respectively, with 7 bases between them. The CDR3 DNA reads TGCGCCAGCAGCTTCAACAGCGATACGCAGTATTTT. It is translated as CASSFNSDTQYF. The full variable domain, completed using reference TRBV5-1 and TRBJ2-3, is KAGVTQTPRYLIKTRGQQVTLSCSPISGHRSVSWYQQTPGQGLQFLFEYFSETQRNKGNFPGRFSGRQFSNSRSEMNVSTLELGDSALYLCASSFNSDTQYFGPGTRLTVL.

The chain links TRBV19 to TRBJ1-1; possible D gene TRBD1, 6 bases. CDR3 size: 15 residues. Trimming cost V 8 bases and J 0 bases, with 16 bases left between them. Germline V gives CDR1 LNHDA, CDR2 SQIVND (reference sequence). The CDR3 DNA reads as TGTGCCAGTCAAAAAAGAGGGGGATTGAACACTGAAGCTTTCTTT. This gives the protein CASQKRGGLNTEAFF.

The chain employs TRBV19 and TRBJ2-7; 8 bases agree with TRBD2. Per germline, CDR1 LNHDA and CDR2 SQIVND (reference sequence). V lost 6 bases and J lost 5; bases outside the gene matches: 9. This CDR3 comprises 14 residues. The CDR3 reads CASSWGTSGDEQYF. The CDR3 DNA reads TGTGCCAGTAGCTGGGGGACTAGTGGAGACGAGCAGTACTTC.

This clone was found a few times. V gene TRBV28 combines with J gene TRBJ1-4; tentatively, D is TRBD1 (6 bases). CDR3 length equals 12 residues. Looked up from germline, CDR1 is MDHEN and CDR2 is SYDVKM. The ends were cut back, 6 bases at V and 8 bases at J, with 10 bases in the middle. The CDR3 DNA sequence: TGTGCCAGCAGCAGGGGCAACGAAAAACTGTTTTTT. Translated, it gives CASSRGNEKLFF.

The CDR3 reads CASSVAGSAGADTQYF. CDR3 bases: TGTGCCAGCAGTGTAGCGGGATCTGCTGGGGCAGATACGCAGTATTTT. The chain carries TRBV21-1 and TRBJ2-3; the table's D call, TRBD2, was not checked against the DNA. TRBV21-1 constitutes a pseudogene. The CDR3 sequence is 16 residues long.

The gene calls are TRBV28 and TRBJ1-1, with 7 bases fitting TRBD1. This CDR3 has 16 residues. CDR1 and CDR2 from the germline V gene are MDHEN and SYDVKM. V lost 6 bases to trimming and J lost 4 bases; unmatched junction nucleotides: 14. CDR3 coding DNA: TGTGCCAGCAGCCCACCAAGACAGGGATGGACCACTGAAGCTTTCTTT. This encodes CASSPPRQGWTTEAFF. Filled out from reference TRBV28 and TRBJ1-1, the complete variable domain reads DVKVTQSSRYLVKRTGEKVFLECVQDMDHENMFWYRQDPGLGLRLIYFSYDVKMKEKGDIPEGYSVSREKKERFSLILESASTNQTSMYLCASSPPRQGWTTEAFFGQGTRLTVV.

The V call is TRBV20-1, the J call TRBJ1-2, with D unresolved. This CDR3 has 10 residues. In germline, CDR1 is DFQATT, CDR2 SNEGSKA (reference sequence). Trimming pared 3 bases from V and 12 bases from J, leaving 11 bases between. The CDR3 DNA follows: TGCAGTGCTAGTAGCAGCGGGAACACCTTC. As protein: CSASSSGNTF.

The CDR3 DNA sequence: TGTGCCAGCAGCAAACTGGGACCGGGAGGGCCGAGGGCCAATGAGCAGTTCTTC. Translation: CASSKLGPGGPRANEQFF. J is TRBJ2-1 and V is TRBV21-1; TRBD2, the table's D call, lacks a check against the DNA. TRBV21-1 counts as a pseudogene. CDR3 size: 18 residues.

This chain joins TRBV9 and TRBJ2-1; TRBD2 aligns across 14 bases. The CDR3 spans 16 residues. The germline V gene encodes CDR1 SGDLS and CDR2 YYNGEE. J gave up 11 bases and V 4 bases, and 11 bases lay outside the gene matches. The CDR3 DNA follows: TGTGCCAGCAGCCACCCGGGACTAGCGGGAGACGTGAAGCAGTTCTTC. Its protein product is CASSHPGLAGDVKQFF.

The chain has TRBV7-2 and TRBJ1-3, with 8 positions matching TRBD1. The CDR3 covers 15 residues. V dropped 4 bases and J dropped 1; count of bases not matched to a gene: 3. Germline CDR1 and CDR2: SGHTA and FQGNSA. This CDR3 is CASSSTGVSGNTIYF. As DNA, the CDR3 is TGTGCCAGCAGCTCGACAGGGGTATCTGGAAACACCATATATTTT.

This clone has more than one count but fewer than ten. The rearrangement uses TRBV7-2 and TRBJ2-4; the D is unclear. This CDR3 region has 17 residues. The germline V gene encodes CDR1 SGHTA and CDR2 FQGNSA. Trimming took off 4 bases at V and 3 bases at J, with 19 bases between the two ends. The CDR3 region has the DNA TGTGCCAGCAGCTCGGTAAGAGAAGGAGACGGCAAAAACATTCAGTACTTC. Amino acids: CASSSVREGDGKNIQYF.

This clone was counted a few times. The chain uses TRBV2 and TRBJ1-6, with a weak D call TRBD1 (6 bases). Germline lookup yields CDR1 SNHLY and CDR2 FYNNEI. This CDR3 region has 15 residues. The V gene lost 6 bases and the J gene lost 6 bases, with 15 bases spanning the gap. CDR3 residues: CASRSRDTLNSPLHF. The CDR3 region has the DNA TGTGCCAGCAGGAGCCGGGACACTCTTAATTCACCCCTCCACTTT.

This chain connects TRBV6-5 to TRBJ1-1; tentative D call: TRBD1 (5 bases). Germline V gives CDR1 MNHEY, CDR2 SVGAGI. The CDR3 is made up of 14 amino acids. Trimming left V 3 bases short and J 3 bases short, with 11 bases between. This CDR3 reads CASSYAGTDTEAFF. CDR3 DNA: TGTGCCAGCAGTTATGCGGGGACGGACACTGAAGCTTTCTTT.

The V call is TRBV15, the J call TRBJ1-5; D may be TRBD1 (5 bases). V lost 0 bases and J 4 bases, leaving 16 bases between the germline ends. Looked up from germline, CDR1 is LNHNV and CDR2 is YYDKDF (reference sequence). The CDR3 contains 17 residues. CDR3: CATSRDRLGRGNQPQHF. As DNA, the CDR3 is TGTGCCACCAGCAGAGATAGGTTGGGGAGGGGTAATCAGCCCCAGCATTTT.

The chain recombines TRBV6-5 with TRBJ1-1; 7 nucleotides line up with TRBD1. This CDR3 spans 14 amino acids. V shed 6 bases, J shed 5 bases, and the junction held 9 bases outside the gene matches. CDR1 and CDR2 (germline): MNHEY, SVGAGI. The CDR3 sequence: CASSLEGAGTEAFF. The CDR3 DNA follows: TGTGCCAGCAGCTTGGAGGGGGCTGGGACTGAAGCTTTCTTT.

V usage is TRBV7-8 and J usage is TRBJ2-7; tentatively, D is TRBD2 (6 bases). The CDR3 consists of 13 residues. The V gene's germline CDR1 is SGHVS and CDR2 FQNEAQ. Trimming took 3 bases from V and 5 from J, leaving 11 bases between them. The CDR3 DNA reads TGTGCCAGCAGCTTCGGGAGTCTGAACGAGCAGTACTTC. Encoded protein: CASSFGSLNEQYF.

V is TRBV19 and J is TRBJ2-3, with 9 bases identical to TRBD2. The J segment lost 2 bases and the V segment lost 4 bases, leaving 4 bases of the junction unmatched. CDR3 length: 15 amino acids. From germline, CDR1 is LNHDA and CDR2 SQIVND (reference sequence). The CDR3 is CASSSSGRSTDTQYF. The CDR3 DNA reads TGTGCCAGTAGTAGTAGCGGGAGATCCACAGATACGCAGTATTTT.

The chain joins TRBV6-4 to TRBJ2-1, with TRBD1 matching over 7 bases. CDR1 is MRHNA and CDR2 is SNTAGT in the germline V gene. This CDR3 spans 12 amino acids. J gave up 10 bases and V 3 bases, and 3 bases lay outside the gene matches. CDR3 region: CASSDLGGEQFF. CDR3 nucleotide sequence: TGTGCCAGCAGTGATTTAGGGGGCGAGCAGTTCTTC.

The chain couples TRBV6-2 or TRBV6-3 to TRBJ1-1; tentative D call: TRBD1 (5 bases). Between the trimmed V and J ends, which lost 2 bases and 1 base, there was a span of 17 bases. This CDR3 has 17 amino acids. Germline V CDR1 and CDR2: MNHEY, SVGEGT. CDR3 residues: CASSYHPGWGRNTEAFF. CDR3 nucleotides: TGTGCCAGCAGTTACCACCCCGGATGGGGCAGGAACACTGAAGCTTTCTTT.

The chain links TRBV27 to TRBJ1-5, with 7 bases lining up with TRBD1. The CDR3 has 15 amino acids. Germline assignment: CDR1 MNHEY and CDR2 SMNVEV (reference sequence). The V segment lost 3 bases and the J segment 9 bases; nucleotides outside the gene matches: 11. In DNA form, the CDR3 reads TGTGCCAGCAGTTTCGACAGGGAGAATTTACGGCCCCAGCATTTT. It yields the protein CASSFDRENLRPQHF.

V and J are TRBV24-1 and TRBJ2-1; D is perhaps TRBD2 (6 bases). Between the trimmed V and J ends, which lost 9 bases and 0 bases, there was a span of 11 bases. This CDR3 region has 14 residues. In germline, CDR1 is KGHDR, CDR2 SFDVKD. CDR3 nucleotides: TGTGCCACCGCGGGGCGGGACTCCTACAATGAGCAGTTCTTC. Amino acid sequence: CATAGRDSYNEQFF.